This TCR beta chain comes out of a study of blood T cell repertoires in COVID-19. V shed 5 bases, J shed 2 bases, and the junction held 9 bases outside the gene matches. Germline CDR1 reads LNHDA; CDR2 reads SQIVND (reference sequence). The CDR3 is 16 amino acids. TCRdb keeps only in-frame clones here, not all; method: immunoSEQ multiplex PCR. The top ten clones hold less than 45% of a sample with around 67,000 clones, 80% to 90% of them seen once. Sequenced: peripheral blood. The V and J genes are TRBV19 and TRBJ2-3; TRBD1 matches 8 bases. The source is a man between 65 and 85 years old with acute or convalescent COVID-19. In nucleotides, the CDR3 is TGTGCCAGTAGTGCCGGGACAGGTCAGGTCACAGATACGCAGTATTTT. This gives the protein CASSAGTGQVTDTQYF.